A single sample gave rise to the 14 T cell receptor beta chains below, sequenced in a study of T-cell memory formation after mild COVID-19. One entry per CDR3 protein results from TCRdb running MiXCR on the 5' RACE reads. The sample lists 40,000 to 60,000 distinct CDR3 sequences, 12% occurring once. Sequencing was done on a sample of PBMCs or a T cell subset sorted from them (not recorded which). Source of these receptors: a man younger than 35 who had mild COVID-19 (a few samples of this study predate the infection). Cell type and time point are not known.

In this sample, this clonotype turned up many times. For the CDR3, the DNA is TGCAGCGTTGAGAGGGTTAATGAAAAACTGTTTTTT. Its translation is CSVERVNEKLFF. The chain joins TRBV29-1 to TRBJ1-4; D is ambiguous. CDR1 SQVTM and CDR2 ANQGSEA come from the germline V gene. Trimming stripped 3 bases from V and 4 bases from J, with 6 bases between. The CDR3 length is 12 residues.

This clonotype was counted only a few times. This sequence joins TRBV2 and TRBJ1-5; no clear D gene. The V and J ends lost 4 bases and 5 bases respectively, with 12 bases between them. This CDR3 spans 14 amino acids. Germline CDR1 SNHLY, CDR2 FYNNEI. The CDR3 reads CASSGVQRDQPQHF. CDR3 DNA: TGTGCCAGCAGTGGGGTTCAAAGGGATCAGCCCCAGCATTTT.

This clonotype turned up a few times. CDR3 amino acids: CASSQDLGAGVYHGYTF. The CDR3 region has the DNA TGCGCCAGCAGCCAAGATCTAGGGGCAGGGGTTTACCATGGCTACACCTTC. The rearrangement joins TRBV4-3 to TRBJ1-2, with a tentative D call TRBD1 (6 bases). Germline V gene data show CDR1 as LGHNA and CDR2 as YSLEER. With 0 bases removed from V and 6 bases from J, the gap between germline ends came to 20 bases. The CDR3 covers 17 residues.

The chain recombines TRBV20-1 with TRBJ2-6; D is ambiguous. CDR3 length: 15 amino acids. The V end lost 2 bases, the J end lost 1 base, and 9 bases lay between the germline ends. Germline values: CDR1 DFQATT, CDR2 SNEGSKA (reference sequence). CDR3 in amino acids: CSARTQPSGANVLTF. In DNA, the CDR3 is TGCAGTGCTAGAACACAGCCTTCTGGGGCCAACGTCCTGACTTTC.

This clonotype has a handful of counts. The chain has TRBV15 and TRBJ1-5; possible D gene TRBD1, 5 bases. Germline loops: CDR1 LNHNV, CDR2 YYDKDF (reference sequence). This CDR3 is built from 18 residues. V was clipped by 0 bases and J by 0 bases, with 15 bases between them. Here the CDR3 DNA reads TGTGCCACCAGCAGAGATCTCGGGGGAACAGTTAGCAATCAGCCCCAGCATTTT. This translates into CATSRDLGGTVSNQPQHF. Complete variable domain (other parts from reference TRBV15 and TRBJ1-5): DAMVIQNPRYQVTQFGKPVTLSCSQTLNHNVMYWYQQKSSQAPKLLFHYYDKDFNNEADTPDNFQSRRPNTSFCFLDIRSPGLGDTAMYLCATSRDLGGTVSNQPQHFGDGTRLSIL.

This clonotype appeared once. The chain couples TRBV6-5 to TRBJ2-7, with D perhaps matching TRBD1 or TRBD2 (5 bases each). CDR1 is MNHEY, CDR2 SVGAGI, per germline. V lost 6 bases to trimming and J lost 3 bases, with 15 bases between them. The CDR3 runs 14 residues. CDR3 region: CASSHGAGGYEQYF. The DNA for the CDR3 is TGTGCCAGCAGCCACGGGGCAGGAGGCTACGAGCAGTACTTC.

As concerns this clonotype: The junction departs from the called germline gene at one end, perhaps through a read error. The chain employs TRBV12-3 or TRBV12-4 and TRBJ2-4, with 8 bases fitting TRBD1. The CDR3 is 17 amino acids. The CDR3 DNA sequence: TGTGCCAGCAGCTTAGCAGGGGGCCGGGGCCCCAAAAACATTCAGTACTTC. Residues: CASSLAGGRGPKNIQYF.

This clonotype was seen a few times. This chain joins TRBV12-3 or TRBV12-4 and TRBJ1-2; a weak D match, TRBD1 (5 bases). V gave up 6 bases and J gave up 8 bases, with 10 bases separating them. This CDR3 contains 11 residues. The CDR3 region has the DNA TGTGCCAGCAGATCGGGGCTAGGCTACACCTTC. Protein: CASRSGLGYTF.

This clonotype has only a few counts. The J gene is TRBJ2-3, the V gene TRBV18, with 11 bases lining up with TRBD2. Germline CDR1 is KGHSH and CDR2 is LQKENI. With V trimmed by 1 base and J by 2 bases, 2 bases remained unmatched. The CDR3 contains 16 residues. The CDR3 loop is CASSPRLAGITDTQYF. CDR3 DNA: TGTGCCAGCTCACCACGACTAGCGGGGATCACAGATACGCAGTATTTT.

The table lists this clonotype with many counts. The chain carries TRBV9 and TRBJ1-1, with D tentatively TRBD1 (5 bases). This CDR3 contains 13 residues. The V and J ends lost 10 bases and 5 bases respectively, with 18 bases between them. The germline V gene encodes CDR1 SGDLS and CDR2 YYNGEE. This CDR3 is CASATGVETEAFF. Written as DNA, the CDR3 is TGTGCCTCAGCGACGGGGGTCGAGACTGAAGCTTTCTTT.

The V gene is TRBV7-2, the J gene TRBJ2-1; TRBD1 might be the D (6 bases). V lost 5 bases, J lost 6 bases, and 11 bases lay in between. CDR1 and CDR2 (germline): SGHTA, FQGNSA. This CDR3 spans 13 amino acids. CDR3 sequence reads: CASSTQGSNEQFF. Here the CDR3 DNA reads TGTGCCAGCAGCACACAGGGTTCCAATGAGCAGTTCTTC.

This clonotype was picked up a small number of times. The chain couples TRBV3-1 to TRBJ2-2, with TRBD2 as a possible D gene (5 bases). In germline, CDR1 is LGHDT, CDR2 YNNKEL (reference sequence). V was trimmed by 2 bases and J by 0 bases, leaving 7 bases between them. This CDR3 is 15 amino acids long. The CDR3 DNA reads as TGTGCCAGCAGCCAACACGGGGCGAACACCGGGGAGCTGTTTTTT. It codes for CASSQHGANTGELFF.

This clonotype showed up just a few times. The chain employs TRBV5-1 and TRBJ2-2; D call uncertain. V was shortened by 4 bases and J by 5 bases, with 9 bases between the two germline ends. The germline V gene encodes CDR1 SGHRS and CDR2 YFSETQ. The CDR3 consists of 13 residues. The CDR3 DNA is TGCGCCAGCAGCGGCCCAGGAACCGGGGAGCTGTTTTTT. Amino acid sequence: CASSGPGTGELFF.

This clonotype turned up a few times. The V call is TRBV6-5, the J call TRBJ1-6; TRBD1 matches 8 bases. Germline V gene data show CDR1 as MNHEY and CDR2 as SVGAGI. Trimming at V came to 0 bases and at J to 9 bases, leaving 7 bases not matched to a gene. The CDR3 is 16 residues long. The CDR3 coding sequence is TGTGCCAGCAGTTACTCCAGGCAGGGGGCGCGTTCACCCCTCCACTTT. Protein sequence: CASSYSRQGARSPLHF.